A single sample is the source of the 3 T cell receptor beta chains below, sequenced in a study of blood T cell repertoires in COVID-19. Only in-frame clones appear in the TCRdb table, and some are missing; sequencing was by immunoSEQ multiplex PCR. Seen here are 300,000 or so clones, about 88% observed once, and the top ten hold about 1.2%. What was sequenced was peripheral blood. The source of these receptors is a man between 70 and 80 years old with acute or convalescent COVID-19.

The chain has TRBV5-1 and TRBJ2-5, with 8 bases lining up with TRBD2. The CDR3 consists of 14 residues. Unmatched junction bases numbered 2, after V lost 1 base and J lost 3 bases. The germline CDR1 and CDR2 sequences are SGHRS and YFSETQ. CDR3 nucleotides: TGCGCCAGCAGCTTGCGGGGGGGTGAAGAGACCCAGTACTTC. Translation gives CASSLRGGEETQYF.

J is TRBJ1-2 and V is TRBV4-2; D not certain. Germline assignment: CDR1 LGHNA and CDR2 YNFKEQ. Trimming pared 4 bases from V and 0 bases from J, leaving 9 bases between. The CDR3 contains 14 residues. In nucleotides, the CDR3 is TGTGCCAGCAGCCGAACCACAGCTAACTATGGCTACACCTTC. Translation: CASSRTTANYGYTF.

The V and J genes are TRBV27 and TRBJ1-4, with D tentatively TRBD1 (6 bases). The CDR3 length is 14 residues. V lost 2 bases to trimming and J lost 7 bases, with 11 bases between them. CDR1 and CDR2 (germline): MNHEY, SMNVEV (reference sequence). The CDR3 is CASSLTTGIEKLFF. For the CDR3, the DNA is TGTGCCAGCAGTTTAACCACAGGGATTGAAAAACTGTTTTTT.